Shown below are 13 T cell receptor beta chains from a single sample sequenced in a study of blood T cell repertoires in COVID-19. Clones were sequenced by immunoSEQ multiplex PCR, and TCRdb holds only the in-frame ones, with some missing. The sample shows some 96,000 clones, 70% to 90% of them seen only once. The specimen was peripheral blood. All receptors derive from a human donor in a cohort sampled during active COVID-19.

This rearrangement joins TRBV5-1 to TRBJ1-2; D gene ambiguous. The CDR3 totals 13 residues. CDR1 is SGHRS, CDR2 YFSETQ, per germline. The V and J ends lost 3 bases and 8 bases respectively, with 14 bases between them. The CDR3 coding sequence is TGCGCCAGCAGCTCGGGCGGTGCGGGGGGCTACACCTTC. It translates to CASSSGGAGGYTF.

The chain carries TRBV2 and TRBJ1-2; D is possibly TRBD1 (5 bases). The ends were cut back, 3 bases at V and 4 bases at J, with 18 bases in the middle. Germline-derived CDR1 and CDR2 are SNHLY and FYNNEI. This CDR3 contains 16 residues. The CDR3 DNA reads as TGTGCCAGCAGTGATCTTGGGCGGGACGGCGGCTATGGCTACACCTTC. This encodes CASSDLGRDGGYGYTF.

V usage is TRBV5-1 and J usage is TRBJ2-3, with 8 positions matching TRBD2. There are 15 residues in the CDR3. The trim removed 6 bases at V and 0 bases at J, leaving 6 bases unmatched. Germline loops: CDR1 SGHRS, CDR2 YFSETQ. CDR3 nucleotides: TGCGCCAGCATACCGGGGGGGAGTAGCACAGATACGCAGTATTTT. It codes for CASIPGGSSTDTQYF. Drawing the rest from reference TRBV5-1 and TRBJ2-3, the complete variable domain is KAGVTQTPRYLIKTRGQQVTLSCSPISGHRSVSWYQQTPGQGLQFLFEYFSETQRNKGNFPGRFSGRQFSNSRSEMNVSTLELGDSALYLCASIPGGSSTDTQYFGPGTRLTVL.

This clone has only a few counts. The chain is built from TRBV5-8 and TRBJ2-5; D is possibly TRBD2 (5 bases). Germline CDR1 and CDR2: SGHTS and YDEGEE. The CDR3 spans 14 residues. V was pared by 4 bases and J by 5 bases, with 15 bases between. The CDR3 bases are TGTGCCAGCAGCACTTTGTCGGGGATGGAGACCCAGTACTTC. It yields the protein CASSTLSGMETQYF.

This chain links TRBV19 with TRBJ1-5, with 7 bases lining up with TRBD1. The CDR3 totals 18 residues. J was trimmed by 2 bases and V by 3 bases; bases with no gene match: 13. Germline V gives CDR1 LNHDA, CDR2 SQIVND (reference sequence). CDR3 protein: CASSIPTTGPKGNQPQHF. The CDR3 bases are TGTGCCAGTAGTATCCCTACGACAGGGCCGAAGGGCAATCAGCCCCAGCATTTT. Based on the CDR3 plus reference TRBV19 and TRBJ1-5, the full variable domain is DGGITQSPKYLFRKEGQNVTLSCEQNLNHDAMYWYRQDPGQGLRLIYYSQIVNDFQKGDIAEGYSVSREKKESFPLTVTSAQKNPTAFYLCASSIPTTGPKGNQPQHFGDGTRLSIL.

This chain uses TRBV6-5 with TRBJ2-1; D is possibly TRBD2 (6 bases). V was cut by 2 bases and J by 5 bases, with 13 bases left in between. The CDR3 has 15 amino acids. Germline CDR1 and CDR2: MNHEY and SVGAGI. CDR3 sequence (DNA): TGTGCCAGCAGTTACGTGGGGGGATCCCACAATGAGCAGTTCTTC. The encoded protein is CASSYVGGSHNEQFF.

This clone was seen just once. The chain employs TRBV7-2 and TRBJ2-7; TRBD1 agrees at 9 bases. CDR1 SGHTA and CDR2 FQGNSA come from the germline V gene. CDR3 length equals 14 residues. After removal of 1 base from V and 5 bases from J, the junction contained 3 bases not matched to a gene. CDR3 sequence: CASSLGWTGDEQYF. The CDR3 DNA sequence: TGTGCCAGCAGCTTAGGATGGACAGGGGACGAGCAGTACTTC.

This chain links TRBV12-1 with TRBJ2-1; the table gives TRBD2 as D, unverified against the DNA. TRBV12-1 counts as a pseudogene. This CDR3 region has 17 residues. The CDR3, as DNA: TGTGCCAGCAGCTTTGCGGCGGGAGGGCCTTGGTACAATGAGCAGTTCTTC. As protein: CASSFAAGGPWYNEQFF.

On this clone: No conserved phenylalanine or tryptophan ends this CDR3, so it is likely a read error. The DNA is omitted, as the CDR3 cannot be located on it reliably, and the CDR3 follows TCRdb's listing. The CDR3 sequence: CASSVGTGN. The chain joins TRBV9 to TRBJ1-1; TRBD1, the table's D call, lacks a check against the DNA. 9 amino acids form the CDR3, both terminal residues included. CDR1 and CDR2 (germline): SGDLS, YYNGEE.

The gene calls are TRBV24-1 and TRBJ1-1, with a tentative D call TRBD1 (5 bases). V lost 4 bases, J lost 3 bases, and 20 bases lay in between. This CDR3 contains 17 residues. The germline CDR1 and CDR2 sequences are KGHDR and SFDVKD. The CDR3 DNA reads as TGTGCCACCAGTGAAATTCGATGGGAGGGGCCCTACACTGAAGCTTTCTTT. Translated, it gives CATSEIRWEGPYTEAFF.

The chain carries TRBV11-2 and TRBJ2-7; 10 positions agree with TRBD1. The germline V gene encodes CDR1 SGHAT and CDR2 FQNNGV. After removal of 4 bases from V and 4 bases from J, the junction contained 7 bases not matched to a gene. The CDR3 length is 15 residues. The CDR3 region has the DNA TGTGCCAGCAGCTCCCCCGGGACAGGGGTGTACGAGCAGTACTTC. Its translation is CASSSPGTGVYEQYF.

The V gene is TRBV7-2, the J gene TRBJ2-7; D remains ambiguous. This CDR3 has 12 residues. Trimming took off 6 bases at V and 6 bases at J, with 12 bases between the two ends. CDR1 is SGHTA and CDR2 is FQGNSA in the germline V gene. In DNA, the CDR3 is TGTGCCAGCAGTCGTCTAGGCAGCGAGCAGTACTTC. Residues: CASSRLGSEQYF.

This sequence joins TRBV6-5 and TRBJ2-5; 12 nucleotides agree with TRBD2. V trimming: 6 bases; J trimming: 2 bases; junction bases outside the gene matches: 4. In germline, CDR1 is MNHEY, CDR2 SVGAGI. The CDR3 covers 15 residues. CDR3 residues: CASRAGLAGQETQYF. The CDR3 coding sequence is TGTGCCAGCAGGGCCGGACTAGCGGGGCAAGAGACCCAGTACTTC.